This TCR beta chain derives from a study of CD8+ T cells in alopecia areata. Overall study: Dosing spanned 6 to 18 months on tofacitinib, then 6 months off drug.

RNA extraction and reverse transcription yielded cDNA as sequencing template. Assay used: immunoSEQ multiplex PCR; TCRdb lists only in-frame clones, some missing. The sample has 65,000 to 70,000 clones, approximately 61% seen once. Study-wide results and caveats: Sequence data from scalp samples additionally include resident alphabeta T cells of normal skin.

The researchers isolated CD4+ and CD8+ T cells from PBMCs by sorting. About this clone itself: Its antigen is not known.

The sequencing here drew on CD8+ T cells sorted from blood, taken at week 0. The sequence was collected from a human donor with alopecia areata.

In DNA, the CDR3 is TGTGCCAGCAGCTTGATGTTGGCCTCCGGGGATGGCTCCTACAATGAGCAGTTCTTC. Translation: CASSLMLASGDGSYNEQFF. The rearrangement links TRBV5-6 to TRBJ2-1; maybe TRBD2 (5 bases). The ends were cut back, 1 base at V and 0 bases at J, with 20 bases in the middle. Germline CDR1 SGHDT, CDR2 YYEEEE. The CDR3 has 19 amino acids.